These 8 T cell receptor beta chains share one sample of origin, sequenced in a study of PD-1 blockade in classical Hodgkin lymphoma. Every single patient, without exception, relapsed after autologous stem cell transplantation, and brentuximab vedotin exposure varied. Repertoires were generated with immunoSEQ multiplex PCR, while TCRdb's copy carries only in-frame clones and drops some. The sample lists fewer than 30,000 clones, approximately 72% occurring once. Sequenced here: peripheral blood mononuclear cells (PBMCs), sampled before the second cycle of nivolumab. These receptors were obtained from a human donor with classical Hodgkin lymphoma.

Turning to this clone: This likely came from a read error, as a far larger clone is one base away. This sample includes further DNA sequences coding for the same CDR3. The chain carries TRBV5-4 and TRBJ2-7; D ambiguous. This CDR3 is 14 amino acids long. Per the germline V gene, CDR1 is SGHNT and CDR2 is YYREEE (reference sequence). V was clipped by 0 bases and J by 7 bases, with 14 bases between them. The CDR3 region is CASSLAFGPGEQYF. The CDR3 bases are TGTGCCAGCAGCTTGGCTTTCGGACCAGGTGAGCAGTACTTC. Variable domain in full (rest from reference TRBV5-4 and TRBJ2-7): ETGVTQSPTHLIKTRGQQVTLRCSSQSGHNTVSWYQQALGQGPQFIFQYYREEENGRGNFPPRFSGLQFPNYSSELNVNALELDDSALYLCASSLAFGPGEQYFGPGTRLTVT.

The rearrangement uses TRBV29-1 and TRBJ2-1; tentative D call: TRBD1 (6 bases). V was pared by 7 bases and J by 6 bases, with 16 bases between. In germline, CDR1 is SQVTM, CDR2 ANQGSEA. There are 13 residues in the CDR3. For the CDR3, the DNA is TGCAGCGGGGACATACAGGGTGGCAATGAGCAGTTCTTC. Protein: CSGDIQGGNEQFF.

V is TRBV9 and J is TRBJ2-3, with a weak D call TRBD2 (5 bases). CDR3 size: 17 residues. CDR1 SGDLS and CDR2 YYNGEE come from the germline V gene. The V gene lost 3 bases and the J gene lost 2 bases, with 19 bases spanning the gap. The CDR3 region is CASSAYTSSSPTDTQYF. In nucleotides, the CDR3 is TGTGCCAGCAGCGCCTACACCTCTAGCTCCCCCACAGATACGCAGTATTTT.

This clone was picked up one time. V and J are TRBV5-1 and TRBJ2-7, with 8 bases aligning to TRBD2. The germline CDR1 and CDR2 sequences are SGHRS and YFSETQ. There are 15 residues in the CDR3. V lost 4 bases and J lost 3; bases outside the gene matches: 9. This chain's CDR3 is CASSASRGGGYEQYF. The DNA of the CDR3 is TGCGCCAGCAGCGCATCCCGGGGGGGCGGCTACGAGCAGTACTTC.

This rearrangement joins TRBV6-6 to TRBJ1-2, with 10 bases identical to TRBD1. Trimming at V came to 6 bases and at J to 2 bases, leaving 9 bases not matched to a gene. Per the germline V gene, CDR1 is MNHNY and CDR2 is SVGAGI (reference sequence). The CDR3 loop spans 16 amino acids. The CDR3 DNA reads as TGTGCCAGCAGCCTACTTACGGGACAGGGGAACTATGGCTACACCTTC. This gives the protein CASSLLTGQGNYGYTF.

The chain combines TRBV30 with TRBJ2-1; TRBD1 aligns across 7 bases. The CDR3 runs to 12 residues. After removal of 1 base from V and 10 bases from J, the junction contained 4 bases not matched to a gene. The V gene's germline CDR1 is GTSNPN and CDR2 SVGIG (reference sequence). The DNA for the CDR3 is TGTGCCTGGAGTGCGACAGGGTTCGAGCAGTTCTTC. It encodes CAWSATGFEQFF.

The J gene is TRBJ1-6, the V gene TRBV2, with TRBD1 matching 8 bases. V gave up 11 bases and J gave up 4 bases; unmatched junction bases: 7. Germline V gives CDR1 SNHLY, CDR2 FYNNEI. This CDR3 is 14 amino acids long. The CDR3 here is CAAQTGVYNSPLHF. For the CDR3, the DNA is TGTGCCGCCCAGACAGGGGTTTATAATTCACCCCTCCACTTT. Using reference TRBV2 and TRBJ1-6 for the parts outside the CDR3, the full variable domain is EPEVTQTPSHQVTQMGQEVILRCVPISNHLYFYWYRQILGQKVEFLVSFYNNEISEKSEIFDDQFSVERPDGSNFTLKIRSTKLEDSAMYFCAAQTGVYNSPLHFGNGTRLTVT.

The chain joins TRBV5-4 to TRBJ2-2; D remains ambiguous. V lost 9 bases and J 5 bases, leaving 8 bases between the germline ends. Germline CDR1 is SGHNT and CDR2 is YYREEE (reference sequence). The CDR3 runs 11 residues. The DNA for the CDR3 is TGTGCCACCATAGGTACCGGGGAGCTGTTTTTT. It is translated as CATIGTGELFF.